This paragraph reports one TCR beta chain. This sample stems from a study of blood T cell repertoires in COVID-19. Using immunoSEQ multiplex PCR, the repertoire was profiled, and TCRdb retains in-frame clones only, with some absent. The sample records about 310,000 clones, around 87% being singletons. The CDR3 spans 15 residues. V dropped 3 bases and J dropped 3 bases, with 14 bases sitting between them. The germline CDR1 and CDR2 sequences are LNHDA and SQIVND (reference sequence). The sample was peripheral blood. The sequence was collected from a woman in her thirties or forties with COVID-19, enrolled during active disease. V gene TRBV19 combines with J gene TRBJ1-2; tentatively, D is TRBD1 (5 bases). The CDR3: CASSIAIGGDYGYTF. Here the CDR3 DNA reads TGTGCCAGTAGTATTGCGATAGGAGGGGACTATGGCTACACCTTC.